This entry lists 21 T cell receptor beta chains sequenced from one sample in a study of T cell repertoires in cytomegalovirus infection. Their cognate antigens are unknown. TCRdb reanalysed the reads using MiXCR and keeps one entry per CDR3 protein. The table shows some 100,000 distinct CDR3 sequences, with approximately 28% occurring only once. This specimen consisted of CD8+ T cells from cultured PBMCs, obtained from culture after CMV antigen stimulation. The receptors derive from a human donor in good health (CMV status not recorded). Some clones in this sample may be carry-over from other donors' samples.

J is TRBJ2-1 and V is TRBV6-6; 9 nucleotides align to TRBD1. Germline V lookup: CDR1 MNHNY, CDR2 SVGAGI (reference sequence). V dropped 2 bases and J dropped 5; count of bases not matched to a gene: 7. There are 16 residues in the CDR3. The CDR3 here is CASSYVVGQGHNEQFF. CDR3 bases: TGTGCCAGCAGTTACGTGGTCGGACAGGGGCACAATGAGCAGTTCTTC.

The chain couples TRBV11-2 to TRBJ2-7, with 9 nucleotides matching TRBD1. This CDR3 comprises 14 residues. J was trimmed by 3 bases and V by 1 base; bases with no gene match: 1. Germline CDR1 SGHAT, CDR2 FQNNGV. The CDR3 DNA sequence: TGTGCCAGCAGCTTAGGGGGACAGGGCTACGAGCAGTACTTC. Its protein is CASSLGGQGYEQYF.

This clonotype showed up just a few times. The chain couples TRBV6-1 to TRBJ2-3; 10 bases align to TRBD2. J gave up 2 bases and V 6 bases, and 8 bases lay outside the gene matches. This CDR3 is built from 16 residues. Per the germline V gene, CDR1 is MNHNS and CDR2 is SASEGT. For the CDR3, the DNA is TGTGCCAGCAGGAGCGGGCTAGCGGGGGCCACAGATACGCAGTATTTT. Encoded protein: CASRSGLAGATDTQYF.

This chain connects TRBV20-1 to TRBJ1-1; tentatively, D is TRBD1 (5 bases). Germline values: CDR1 DFQATT, CDR2 SNEGSKA (reference sequence). Trimming shortened V by 3 bases and J by 1 base, and 9 bases separated the two germline ends. The CDR3 is 13 residues long. CDR3 DNA sequence: TGCAGTGCTAGGGGGCAGCAGAACACTGAAGCTTTCTTT. Amino acid sequence: CSARGQQNTEAFF.

The chain combines TRBV15 with TRBJ1-1; D ambiguous. This CDR3 has 13 amino acids. V lost 1 base and J lost 6, with 9 bases in between. Germline CDR1 and CDR2: LNHNV and YYDKDF (reference sequence). The CDR3 is CATSRVPVPEAFF. The CDR3 DNA follows: TGTGCCACCAGCAGAGTACCGGTCCCTGAAGCTTTCTTT.

The chain links TRBV6-1 to TRBJ1-2, with D uncertain. V gave up 3 bases and J gave up 4 bases, with 15 bases separating them. Germline V gene data show CDR1 as MNHNS and CDR2 as SASEGT. The length of the CDR3 is 15 residues. The CDR3 nucleotides are TGTGCCAGCAGTGACAGCGGGCTCGTAGTCTATGGCTACACCTTC. Its translation is CASSDSGLVVYGYTF.

The chain links TRBV14 to TRBJ1-4, with a tentative D call TRBD1 (5 bases). V shed 3 bases and J shed 3 bases, with 14 bases lying between them. Germline V gives CDR1 SGHDN, CDR2 FVKESK. CDR3 length equals 16 residues. The CDR3 loop is CASSQYGGGANEKLFF. The CDR3, as DNA: TGTGCCAGCAGCCAGTACGGTGGGGGGGCTAATGAAAAACTGTTTTTT.

V usage is TRBV4-1 and J usage is TRBJ1-3, with D perhaps TRBD1 (5 bases). V dropped 0 bases and J dropped 4 bases, with 10 bases sitting between them. The CDR3 is 15 residues long. The germline V gene has CDR1 MGHRA and CDR2 YSYEKL. Here the CDR3 DNA reads TGCGCCAGCAGCCAAGAACCCAGGGACGGAAACACCATATATTTT. It yields the protein CASSQEPRDGNTIYF.

The V call is TRBV7-6, the J call TRBJ1-4, with D perhaps matching TRBD1 (5 bases). CDR1 SGHVS and CDR2 FNYEAQ come from the germline V gene. This CDR3 has 15 amino acids. Trimming pared 5 bases from V and 3 bases from J, leaving 13 bases between. The CDR3 spells CASSLRESANEKLFF. In DNA, the CDR3 is TGTGCCAGCAGCCTCAGGGAGTCGGCTAATGAAAAACTGTTTTTT.

This clonotype was detected a few times. At one end the junction does not follow the germline gene, possibly because of a read error. V and J are TRBV7-6 and TRBJ2-1; no clear D gene. The CDR3 contains 13 residues. From germline, CDR1 is SGHVS and CDR2 FNYEAQ. The CDR3 sequence is CSSSPPGLLEQFF. The CDR3 DNA reads as TGTTCCAGCAGCCCCCCTGGTTTACTTGAGCAGTTCTTC.

This clonotype occurred a few times. The genes are TRBV4-1 and TRBJ1-5, with D hard to call. Between the trimmed V and J ends, which lost 1 base and 4 bases, there was a span of 5 bases. The CDR3 consists of 13 residues. Per the germline V gene, CDR1 is MGHRA and CDR2 is YSYEKL. The CDR3 nucleotides are TGCGCCAGCAGCCAAGGGAGGAATCAGCCCCAGCATTTT. Protein: CASSQGRNQPQHF.

This clonotype has a count of ten or more. DNA for the CDR3: TGTGCCAGCAGCCAGAGTAAAGGAAACACCATATATTTT. Its protein is CASSQSKGNTIYF. The genes are TRBV27 and TRBJ1-3; D gene unclear. Looked up from germline, CDR1 is MNHEY and CDR2 is SMNVEV (reference sequence). This CDR3 has 13 amino acids. V was pared by 6 bases and J by 4 bases, with 10 bases between.

The DNA for the CDR3 is TGTGCCAGCAGCCCCGGGACTGAGGGGGTGCATGGCTACACCTTC. Protein product: CASSPGTEGVHGYTF. The chain recombines TRBV14 with TRBJ1-2; possible D gene TRBD1, 6 bases. V gave up 4 bases and J gave up 6 bases, with 18 bases separating them. Germline lookup yields CDR1 SGHDN and CDR2 FVKESK. The CDR3 contains 15 residues.

This clonotype was detected a few times. The rearrangement joins TRBV7-6 to TRBJ2-7; 9 nucleotides align to TRBD1. With V trimmed by 3 bases and J by 3 bases, 3 bases remained unmatched. Germline V gives CDR1 SGHVS, CDR2 FNYEAQ. The length of the CDR3 is 14 residues. CDR3 sequence reads: CASSFDRGNYEQYF. The CDR3 bases are TGTGCCAGCAGCTTCGACAGGGGGAACTACGAGCAGTACTTC.

DNA for the CDR3: TGTGCCAGCAGTGAACTCCCAACATATGGCTACGAGCAGTACTTC. Translated: CASSELPTYGYEQYF. V is TRBV6-1 and J is TRBJ2-7; D remains unclear. CDR1 MNHNS and CDR2 SASEGT come from the germline V gene. The CDR3 covers 15 residues. The germline V and J ends were trimmed by 2 bases and 3 bases, with 14 bases remaining between them.

V usage is TRBV3-1 and J usage is TRBJ1-6, with D unresolved. From germline, CDR1 is LGHDT and CDR2 YNNKEL (reference sequence). Between the trimmed V and J ends, which lost 0 bases and 6 bases, there was a span of 15 bases. The CDR3 contains 17 residues. DNA of the CDR3: TGTGCCAGCAGCCAAGATCCGACACCTCCGTTTAATTCACCCCTCCACTTT. Translated: CASSQDPTPPFNSPLHF.

The chain has TRBV13 and TRBJ2-7, with 7 bases matching TRBD2. Looked up from germline, CDR1 is PRHDT and CDR2 is FYEKMQ (reference sequence). This CDR3 is 15 amino acids long. Germline trimming cut 0 bases from V and 2 bases from J; bases unmatched to any gene: 4. The CDR3 is CASSLGGSGAYEQYF. The CDR3 nucleotides are TGTGCCAGCAGCTTAGGAGGGAGCGGGGCCTACGAGCAGTACTTC. Supplemented by reference TRBV13 and TRBJ2-7, the full variable domain reads AAGVIQSPRHLIKEKRETATLKCYPIPRHDTVYWYQQGPGQDPQFLISFYEKMQSDKGSIPDRFSAQQFSDYHSELNMSSLELGDSALYFCASSLGGSGAYEQYFGPGTRLTVT.

The CDR3 loop reads CASSLAGGYGYTF. CDR3 nucleotide sequence: TGTGCCAGCAGCTTAGCAGGGGGCTATGGCTACACCTTC. The chain is built from TRBV7-9 and TRBJ1-2, with D perhaps matching TRBD1 (6 bases). Trimming shortened V by 0 bases and J by 4 bases, and 6 bases separated the two germline ends. The germline V gene has CDR1 SEHNR and CDR2 FQNEAQ (reference sequence). The CDR3 is 13 residues long.

V is TRBV27 and J is TRBJ2-3; 9 nucleotides align to TRBD2. The trim removed 3 bases at V and 2 bases at J, leaving 3 bases unmatched. Germline CDR1 is MNHEY and CDR2 is SMNVEV (reference sequence). The CDR3 length is 15 residues. CDR3 loop: CASSLGGGVTDTQYF. The CDR3 DNA reads as TGTGCCAGCAGTTTGGGCGGGGGGGTCACAGATACGCAGTATTTT.

This clonotype was seen a few times. The CDR3 DNA sequence: TGTGCCAGCAGTTTAGTTCCCGGGCGGGAAAAACTGTTTTTT. Protein product: CASSLVPGREKLFF. The chain has TRBV27 and TRBJ1-4; D is undetermined. The germline V gene encodes CDR1 MNHEY and CDR2 SMNVEV (reference sequence). This CDR3 contains 14 residues. V was pared by 2 bases and J by 8 bases, with 12 bases between.

This clonotype was detected ten times or more. V usage is TRBV7-8 and J usage is TRBJ2-7, with 10 bases identical to TRBD1. The CDR3 spans 16 residues. The V gene's germline CDR1 is SGHVS and CDR2 FQNEAQ. J gave up 2 bases and V 5 bases, and 9 bases lay outside the gene matches. CDR3 residues: CASSRQAGTGAYEQYF. CDR3 sequence (DNA): TGTGCCAGCAGCAGACAAGCCGGGACAGGGGCCTACGAGCAGTACTTC.